Presented here are 31 T cell receptor beta chains from one specimen sequenced in a study of regulatory T cells in long-lasting Graves disease. Libraries of TCR beta came from iRepertoire HTBI primers plus Arm-PCR of CDR3 regions. Using its own MiXCR run on the multiplex PCR reads, TCRdb lists one record per CDR3 protein. The sample carries 560,000 or so distinct CDR3 sequences, about 16% recorded once. Described time point: newly diagnosed GD, antithyroid drugs for less than 3 months. Generation of the TCR library employed RNA extracted from PBMCs. These same records also appear under a second study, on T cells in Graves' hyperthyroidism and ophthalmopathy.

Material: peripheral blood mononuclear cells (PBMCs), obtained at new diagnosis, from a patient treated with antithyroid drugs. The receptors shown here come from a man between 18 and 35 years old with Graves disease.

Remarks on this clonotype: This may arise from a read error, as a much more abundant clone is one base away. The rearrangement uses TRBV7-9 and TRBJ2-1; 10 bases are a match to TRBD1. This CDR3 comprises 16 residues. The trim removed 4 bases at V and 10 bases at J, leaving 13 bases unmatched. The germline V gene encodes CDR1 SEHNR and CDR2 FQNEAQ (reference sequence). CDR3 amino acids: CASSSQTGTGEWEQFF. CDR3 coding DNA: TGTGCCAGCAGCTCACAAACCGGGACAGGGGAATGGGAGCAGTTCTTC.

The chain joins TRBV5-1 to TRBJ2-3; unclear D gene. The CDR3 loop spans 14 amino acids. Germline CDR1 and CDR2: SGHRS and YFSETQ. The V end was cut by 4 bases, the J end by 0 bases, with 9 bases between. The CDR3 DNA sequence: TGCGCCAGCAGCACCTCGCCTAGCACAGATACGCAGTATTTT. As protein: CASSTSPSTDTQYF.

This clonotype was detected a few times. The rearrangement links TRBV6-1 to TRBJ2-3; 9 bases align to TRBD1. The CDR3 length is 16 residues. Germline assignment: CDR1 MNHNS and CDR2 SASEGT. Trimming cost V 4 bases and J 0 bases; bases outside gene matches: 5. CDR3 in DNA: TGTGCCAGCAGTGGGGAACAGGGGGCTAGCACAGATACGCAGTATTTT. This codes for CASSGEQGASTDTQYF.

The table lists this clonotype with many counts. This chain connects TRBV12-3 or TRBV12-4 to TRBJ2-3, with D tentatively TRBD2 (5 bases). The CDR3 is 13 residues long. V gave up 4 bases and J gave up 6 bases, with 11 bases separating them. As DNA, the CDR3 is TGTGCCAGCAGTTCCACCCGGAGGGATACGCAGTATTTT. It encodes CASSSTRRDTQYF.

This clonotype was picked up a small number of times. The chain couples TRBV6-1 to TRBJ2-7, with a tentative D call TRBD2 (6 bases). This CDR3 is built from 15 residues. V was trimmed by 6 bases and J by 0 bases, leaving 15 bases between them. The V gene's germline CDR1 is MNHNS and CDR2 SASEGT. The CDR3: CASSHLGGVSYEQYF. The DNA for the CDR3 is TGTGCCAGCAGCCACCTAGGAGGGGTCTCCTACGAGCAGTACTTC.

This clonotype was seen at least ten times. The chain is built from TRBV2 and TRBJ2-3, with unresolved D. The CDR3 runs 13 residues. Germline loops: CDR1 SNHLY, CDR2 FYNNEI. The V end was cut by 3 bases, the J end by 5 bases, with 9 bases between. The CDR3 spells CASSDGPGDTQYF. Here the CDR3 DNA reads TGTGCCAGCAGTGACGGCCCCGGAGATACGCAGTATTTT.

This clonotype showed up many times. The CDR3 loop is CASSLPGRGAFF. CDR3 DNA sequence: TGTGCCAGCAGTTTACCAGGGCGAGGGGCTTTCTTT. The gene calls are TRBV28 and TRBJ1-1, with D maybe TRBD1 (5 bases). Trimming took off 2 bases at V and 11 bases at J, with 12 bases between the two ends. The CDR3 runs to 12 residues. Germline CDR1 and CDR2: MDHEN and SYDVKM.

The sample holds many counts of this clonotype. The CDR3 DNA reads as TGTGCCATCAGTGTGTTGGACCGGGACAGGACAATCCCGGGGCCCTACGAGCAGTACTTC. Protein sequence: CAISVLDRDRTIPGPYEQYF. The chain has TRBV10-3 and TRBJ2-7; 8 nucleotides align to TRBD1. The CDR3 is 20 amino acids. Trimming cost V 4 bases and J 2 bases; bases outside gene matches: 22. The germline V gene encodes CDR1 ENHRY and CDR2 SYGVKD.

In this sample, this clonotype turned up many times. This chain uses TRBV12-3 or TRBV12-4 with TRBJ2-1, with 7 bases identical to TRBD1. V was clipped by 1 base and J by 9 bases; unmatched bases: 6. There are 14 residues in the CDR3. CDR3 coding DNA: TGTGCCAGCAGTTTAGACAGGGGAAACGGTGAGCAGTTCTTC. Amino acid sequence: CASSLDRGNGEQFF.

V and J are TRBV11-2 and TRBJ2-1, with 12 bases that match TRBD2. Germline assignment: CDR1 SGHAT and CDR2 FQNNGV. After removal of 4 bases from V and 8 bases from J, the junction contained 9 bases not matched to a gene. The CDR3 length is 16 residues. The CDR3 protein is CASSSATSGRSDEQFF. CDR3 DNA sequence: TGTGCCAGCAGCTCGGCGACTAGCGGGAGATCGGATGAGCAGTTCTTC.

This clonotype was picked up many times. The V and J genes are TRBV20-1 and TRBJ2-7; 8 bases match TRBD1. The CDR3 is 15 residues long. Germline assignment: CDR1 DFQATT and CDR2 SNEGSKA (reference sequence). V shed 0 bases, J shed 0 bases, and the junction held 4 bases outside the gene matches. This chain's CDR3 is CSARDDRGFSYEQYF. In nucleotides, the CDR3 is TGCAGTGCTAGAGATGACAGGGGATTCTCCTACGAGCAGTACTTC.

This chain's CDR3 is CASSPRMGVDQPQHF. In DNA form, the CDR3 reads TGCGCCAGCAGCCCGAGGATGGGGGTAGATCAGCCCCAGCATTTT. This chain uses TRBV4-1 with TRBJ1-5; maybe TRBD1 (5 bases). The CDR3 covers 15 residues. V lost 4 bases and J 5 bases, leaving 15 bases between the germline ends. The germline gives CDR1 MGHRA, CDR2 YSYEKL.

This clonotype was picked up many times. CDR3 loop: CASSPSRGSNYEQYF. The CDR3 DNA reads as TGTGCCAGCAGCCCTTCTCGCGGGAGTAACTACGAGCAGTACTTC. The J gene is TRBJ2-7, the V gene TRBV7-9, with TRBD2 matching over 7 bases. Germline V CDR1 and CDR2: SEHNR, FQNEAQ (reference sequence). J was trimmed by 3 bases and V by 5 bases; bases with no gene match: 10. This CDR3 has 15 amino acids.

To note about this clonotype: A much larger clonotype is one base distant, so this may be a read error. The rearrangement joins TRBV28 to TRBJ2-7, with 9 positions matching TRBD1. V shed 4 bases, J shed 7 bases, and the junction held 17 bases outside the gene matches. CDR3 length: 17 residues. Germline loops: CDR1 MDHEN, CDR2 SYDVKM. Here the CDR3 reads CASSSSARDRAYNEQYF. For the CDR3, the DNA is TGTGCCAGCAGTTCCTCAGCACGGGACAGGGCCTACAATGAGCAGTACTTC. The complete variable domain, with remaining parts taken from reference TRBV28 and TRBJ2-7, reads DVKVTQSSRYLVKRTGEKVFLECVQDMDHENMFWYRQDPGLGLRLIYFSYDVKMKEKGDIPEGYSVSREKKERFSLILESASTNQTSMYLCASSSSARDRAYNEQYFGPGTRLTVT.

The table lists this clonotype with many counts. The V gene is TRBV20-1, the J gene TRBJ2-1; TRBD1 or TRBD2 may be the D gene (6 bases each). Germline V gives CDR1 DFQATT, CDR2 SNEGSKA (reference sequence). The CDR3 consists of 14 residues. The V end was cut by 3 bases, the J end by 3 bases, with 12 bases between. This CDR3 is CSASLGGSYNEQFF. CDR3 DNA: TGCAGTGCTAGTTTAGGGGGGAGCTACAATGAGCAGTTCTTC.

A few counts support this clonotype. The chain recombines TRBV12-3 or TRBV12-4 with TRBJ1-6, with D tentatively TRBD1 (6 bases). V was cut by 5 bases and J by 9 bases, with 11 bases left in between. The CDR3 sequence is 13 residues long. CDR3 in amino acids: CASSRGRRSPLHF. The CDR3 DNA reads TGTGCCAGCAGTCGGGGGCGGCGTTCACCCCTCCACTTT.

This clonotype was observed a few times. This chain connects TRBV14 to TRBJ1-1; TRBD1 matches at 7 bases. Germline loops: CDR1 SGHDN, CDR2 FVKESK. The V segment lost 2 bases and the J segment 11 bases; nucleotides outside the gene matches: 8. The CDR3 covers 13 residues. CDR3 in DNA: TGTGCCAGCAGCCAACTCACAGGGGCGAGTGCTTTCTTT. Protein sequence: CASSQLTGASAFF.

This clonotype was observed at least ten times. V and J are TRBV11-1 and TRBJ2-1; 7 bases are a match to TRBD2. CDR1 SGHAT and CDR2 FQDESV come from the germline V gene (reference sequence). The CDR3 runs to 18 residues. V shed 1 base and J 5 bases; nucleotides not matched to a gene: 14. The CDR3 DNA reads TGTGCCAGCAGCTTAGGATTGTTTGGCGGGAGTTCCCACAATGAGCAGTTCTTC. Translating it yields CASSLGLFGGSSHNEQFF.

This clonotype was seen at least ten times. The germline gene is not matched at one end of the junction; a read error may be the cause. The chain links TRBV5-1 to TRBJ2-3, with no clear D. The CDR3 runs 13 residues. Per germline, CDR1 SGHRS and CDR2 YFSETQ. The CDR3 sequence is CASSPGSSDTQYF. The CDR3 DNA reads TGTGCCAGCAGCCCAGGTAGCTCAGATACGCAGTATTTT.

This clonotype showed up many times. The chain links TRBV2 to TRBJ2-5; 10 positions agree with TRBD2. In germline, CDR1 is SNHLY, CDR2 FYNNEI. The CDR3 length is 15 residues. The V gene end was trimmed by 10 bases and the J gene end by 3 bases; junction bases not matched to a gene: 11. The CDR3 nucleotides are TGTGCCATCGCCTCCAGGACTAGCGGAGAAGAGACCCAGTACTTC. Translating gives CAIASRTSGEETQYF.

At least ten counts were recorded for this clonotype. The chain links TRBV7-2 to TRBJ2-5; a weak D match, TRBD2 (5 bases). The V end lost 5 bases, the J end lost 5 bases, and 15 bases lay between the germline ends. This CDR3 comprises 14 residues. Per the germline V gene, CDR1 is SGHTA and CDR2 is FQGNSA. The CDR3 sequence: CASSPRRRAETQYF. CDR3 DNA sequence: TGTGCCAGCAGCCCCCGCCGGCGGGCGGAGACCCAGTACTTC.

The sample holds a few counts of this clonotype. A much larger clone differs from this one at a single base, so this may be a read error. V and J are TRBV6-2 or TRBV6-3 and TRBJ1-2; TRBD1 agrees at 9 bases. Losses at the gene ends were 5 bases for V and 2 bases for J; bases not matched to a gene: 6. This CDR3 is 15 amino acids long. CDR1 MNHEY and CDR2 SVGEGT come from the germline V gene. CDR3 sequence (DNA): TGTGCCAGCAGTGTCCCGGGACAGGGAAACTATGGCTACACCTTC. Amino acid sequence: CASSVPGQGNYGYTF.

This sequence joins TRBV4-1 and TRBJ1-2; D gene unclear. The CDR3 sequence is 15 residues long. Trimming left V 0 bases short and J 4 bases short, with 12 bases between. Per the germline V gene, CDR1 is MGHRA and CDR2 is YSYEKL. CDR3 region: CASSQEAEAGYGYTF. The CDR3 DNA reads as TGCGCCAGCAGCCAAGAAGCAGAGGCAGGCTATGGCTACACCTTC.

This clonotype came up many times. The chain uses TRBV18 and TRBJ2-1, with D perhaps matching TRBD1 (6 bases). V lost 4 bases, J lost 7 bases, and 17 bases lay in between. CDR1 is KGHSH, CDR2 LQKENI, per germline. CDR3 size: 15 residues. The DNA of the CDR3 is TGTGCCAGCTCACTTAAAGACAGGTTGGCGAATGAGCAGTTCTTC. This translates into CASSLKDRLANEQFF.

This clonotype was seen ten or more times. This rearrangement joins TRBV7-6 to TRBJ2-1; a weak D match, TRBD2 (7 bases). The CDR3 is made up of 14 amino acids. Germline-derived CDR1 and CDR2 are SGHVS and FNYEAQ. The V end lost 3 bases, the J end lost 7 bases, and 13 bases lay between the germline ends. This CDR3 reads CASSLGGGLNEQFF. The CDR3 DNA is TGTGCCAGCAGCTTGGGGGGGGGGCTGAATGAGCAGTTCTTC. Full variable domain (outside the CDR3, taken from reference TRBV7-6 and TRBJ2-1): GAGVSQSPRYKVTKRGQDVALRCDPISGHVSLYWYRQALGQGPEFLTYFNYEAQQDKSGLPNDRFSAERPEGSISTLTIQRTEQRDSAMYRCASSLGGGLNEQFFGPGTRLTVL.

This chain links TRBV6-1 with TRBJ2-1; 14 nucleotides align to TRBD2. V trimming: 6 bases; J trimming: 2 bases; junction bases outside the gene matches: 12. The V gene's germline CDR1 is MNHNS and CDR2 SASEGT. This CDR3 spans 19 amino acids. CDR3 loop: CASSRTGLAGEIPYNEQFF. The CDR3 DNA sequence: TGTGCCAGCAGCAGAACGGGACTAGCGGGAGAGATCCCCTACAATGAGCAGTTCTTC.

This clonotype was seen many times. The chain employs TRBV27 and TRBJ1-1; TRBD1 matches 7 bases. Trimming at V came to 2 bases and at J to 6 bases, leaving 6 bases not matched to a gene. The CDR3 covers 14 residues. Germline V gene lookup returns CDR1 MNHEY and CDR2 SMNVEV (reference sequence). DNA for the CDR3: TGTGCCAGCAGTTTAAACAGGGGATTCGCTGAAGCTTTCTTT. This codes for CASSLNRGFAEAFF.

This clonotype was seen repeatedly, ten times or more. The chain carries TRBV20-1 and TRBJ1-1; D is ambiguous. V was pared by 3 bases and J by 1 base, with 15 bases between. The CDR3 runs to 15 residues. The germline V gene encodes CDR1 DFQATT and CDR2 SNEGSKA (reference sequence). CDR3 sequence: CSASDFGNRNTEAFF. The DNA of the CDR3 is TGCAGTGCTAGTGACTTCGGAAATCGGAACACTGAAGCTTTCTTT.

This clonotype occurred a few times. V gene TRBV20-1 combines with J gene TRBJ2-2; D remains ambiguous. The CDR3 extends over 12 amino acids. V lost 5 bases and J lost 8, with 12 bases in between. Germline V CDR1 and CDR2: DFQATT, SNEGSKA (reference sequence). CDR3 coding DNA: TGCAGTGCTCTCCCCTTCGAGGGGGAGCTGTTTTTT. Its protein is CSALPFEGELFF.

This clonotype was detected only a few times. V gene TRBV18 combines with J gene TRBJ1-2; D is undetermined. Between the trimmed V and J ends, which lost 5 bases and 2 bases, there was a span of 12 bases. The CDR3 is 14 residues long. From germline, CDR1 is KGHSH and CDR2 LQKENI. This chain's CDR3 is CASSSPQRNYGYTF. As DNA, the CDR3 is TGTGCCAGCTCATCTCCACAGCGGAACTATGGCTACACCTTC.

J is TRBJ2-7 and V is TRBV13, with 9 bases that match TRBD1. From germline, CDR1 is PRHDT and CDR2 FYEKMQ (reference sequence). The CDR3 totals 14 residues. Trimming at V came to 5 bases and at J to 4 bases, leaving 6 bases not matched to a gene. In nucleotides, the CDR3 is TGTGCCAGCAGCACCCGGGACAGGGCTTACGAGCAGTACTTC. Translated, it gives CASSTRDRAYEQYF.